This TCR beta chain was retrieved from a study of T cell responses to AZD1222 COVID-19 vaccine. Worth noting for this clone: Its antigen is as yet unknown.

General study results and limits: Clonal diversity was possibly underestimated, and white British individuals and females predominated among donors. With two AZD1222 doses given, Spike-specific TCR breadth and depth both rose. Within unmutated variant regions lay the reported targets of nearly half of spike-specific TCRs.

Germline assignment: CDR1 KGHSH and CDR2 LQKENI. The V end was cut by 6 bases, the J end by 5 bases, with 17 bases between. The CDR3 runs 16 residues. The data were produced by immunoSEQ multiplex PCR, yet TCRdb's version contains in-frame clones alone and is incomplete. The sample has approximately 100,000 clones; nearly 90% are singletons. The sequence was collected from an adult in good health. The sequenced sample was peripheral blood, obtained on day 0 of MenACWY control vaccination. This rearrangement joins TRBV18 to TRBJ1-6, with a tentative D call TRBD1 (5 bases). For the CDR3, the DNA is TGTGCCAGCTCTAGTTCGCAGGGAGACAATAATTCACCCCTCCACTTT. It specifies CASSSSQGDNNSPLHF. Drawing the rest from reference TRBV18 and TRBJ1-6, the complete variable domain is NAGVMQNPRHLVRRRGQEARLRCSPMKGHSHVYWYRQLPEEGLKFMVYLQKENIIDESGMPKERFSAEFPKEGPSILRIQQVVRGDSAAYFCASSSSQGDNNSPLHFGNGTRLTVT.